This T cell receptor beta chain came from a study of T cell changes during pregnancy in multiple sclerosis. CDR3 length: 15 amino acids. The germline V gene has CDR1 MNHEY and CDR2 SVGAGI. The V segment lost 0 bases and the J segment 6 bases; nucleotides outside the gene matches: 4. Sequencing used immunoSEQ multiplex PCR; TCRdb keeps in-frame clones, though not all of them. This repertoire shows fewer than 40,000 clones, roughly 87% found once; its top ten account for about 9.5%. This receptor was obtained from a female donor with multiple sclerosis, enrolled in a pregnancy study. The source material was CD8+ T cells from peripheral blood mononuclear cells, sampled in the first trimester of pregnancy. This chain connects TRBV6-5 to TRBJ2-1; 8 positions match TRBD1. CDR3 loop: CASSYSDRESNEQFF. CDR3 sequence (DNA): TGTGCCAGCAGTTACTCGGACAGGGAGTCCAATGAGCAGTTCTTC.